This TCR beta chain was observed in a study of a mutant IDH1 vaccine in newly diagnosed glioma. About the study: Therapy received beforehand was radiotherapy, temozolomide, or both, with most patients given both.

The time point was: baseline, week 1 (first vaccination visit). Treatment of the sample: pre-vaccination baseline after standard-of-care therapy. The CDR3 loop spans 13 amino acids. Germline V lookup: CDR1 SQVTM, CDR2 ANQGSEA. The junction had 5 bases not matched to a gene; V was cut back by 5 bases and J by 7 bases. The protocol was immunoSEQ multiplex PCR, while the TCRdb copy is restricted to in-frame clones and leaves out a portion. The data show about 68,000 clones, approximately 85% seen once. Source: PBMCs, taken from a glioma patient treated with radiotherapy, temozolomide or both. The sequence was collected from a man aged 50-60 years with glioma. This rearrangement joins TRBV29-1 to TRBJ2-2; 9 bases fit TRBD1. CDR3 coding DNA: TGCAGCGTTATGGGACAGGGAAACGGGGAGCTGTTTTTT. It is translated as CSVMGQGNGELFF.